The subject of this entry is one T cell receptor beta chain. This entry belongs to a study of immune evolution from preneoplasia to lung adenocarcinoma. The overall study: HLA loss of heterozygosity: roughly 6.6% AIS, about 15% MIA, about 31% ADC, none AAH.

Method: immunoSEQ multiplex PCR; TCRdb's copy keeps in-frame clones and lacks some. The profile shows several thousand clones, 75% to 85% of them singletons. In germline, CDR1 is MNHEY, CDR2 SVGAGI. The V end lost 5 bases, the J end lost 0 bases, and 5 bases lay between the germline ends. The length of the CDR3 is 13 residues. Resections took place in Japan or China from the mid-2010s to the late 2010s. Two lung cancer pathologists independently confirmed each histologic diagnosis. Nucleic acids came from premalignant or tumor cells enriched by macro-dissection. Sequenced material: FFPE lung adenocarcinoma in situ tissue. The receptor's source is a donor older than 65 with lung adenocarcinoma. The chain recombines TRBV6-5 with TRBJ2-1; D not certain. CDR3 DNA sequence: TGTGCCAGCAGTCGATACTCCTACAATGAGCAGTTCTTC. This codes for CASSRYSYNEQFF.